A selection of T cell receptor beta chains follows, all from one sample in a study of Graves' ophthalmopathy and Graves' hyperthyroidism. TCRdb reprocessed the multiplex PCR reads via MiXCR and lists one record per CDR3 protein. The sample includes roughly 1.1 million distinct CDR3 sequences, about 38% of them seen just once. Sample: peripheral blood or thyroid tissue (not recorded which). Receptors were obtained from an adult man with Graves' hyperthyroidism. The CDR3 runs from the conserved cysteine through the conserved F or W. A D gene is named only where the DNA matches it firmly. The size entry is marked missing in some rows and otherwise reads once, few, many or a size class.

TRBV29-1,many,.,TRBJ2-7,TGCAGCTTTCAGGGTGGCCCCTACGAGCAGTACTTC,CSFQGGPYEQYF
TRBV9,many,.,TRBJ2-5,TGTGCCAGCAGCGTAGAGTCCTCGTCTGAGACCCAGTACTTC,CASSVESSSETQYF
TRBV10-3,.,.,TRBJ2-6,TGTGCCATCAGTCGAGGGGGGTCCTCTGGGGCCAACGTCCTGACTTTC,CAISRGGSSGANVLTF
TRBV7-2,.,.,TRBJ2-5,TGTGCCAGCAGCTTAGGTGATACTAGATACCAAGAGACCCAGTACTTC,CASSLGDTRYQETQYF
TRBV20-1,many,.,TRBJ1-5,TGCAGTGCTAGAGATACGGACGGGAATCAGCCCCAGCATTTT,CSARDTDGNQPQHF
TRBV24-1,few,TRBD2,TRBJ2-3,TGTGCCACCGCCACTAGCGGGAGTATATCAGATACGCAGTATTTT,CATATSGSISDTQYF
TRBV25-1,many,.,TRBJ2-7,TGTGCCAGCAGTAACTCCGGGCCTGGCTACGAGCAGTACTTC,CASSNSGPGYEQYF
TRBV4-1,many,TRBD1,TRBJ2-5,TGCGCCAGCAGCCAAGAGGGACAGGGGGGCCAAGAGACCCAGTACTTC,CASSQEGQGGQETQYF
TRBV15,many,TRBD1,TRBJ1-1,TGTGCCACCAGCAGAGATTGGGCAGGGGGTGCTGAAGCTTTCTTT,CATSRDWAGGAEAFF
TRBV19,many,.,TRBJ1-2,TGTGCCAGCCGGGAGGTGGGAACCTATGGCTACACCTTC,CASREVGTYGYTF
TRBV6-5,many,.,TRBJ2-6,TGTGCCAGCAGTTACTTGGGGGCGGCCAACGTCCTGACTTTC,CASSYLGAANVLTF
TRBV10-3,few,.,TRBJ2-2,TGTGCCAGCAAAGACAGGCCGAACACCGGGGAGCTGTTTTTT,CASKDRPNTGELFF
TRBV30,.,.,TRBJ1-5,TGTGCCTGGAGTGTAATAGGTGGAAATCAGCCCCAGCATTTT,CAWSVIGGNQPQHF
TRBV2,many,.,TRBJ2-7,TGTGCCAGCAGTGGGGACCTCTACGAGCAGTACTTC,CASSGDLYEQYF
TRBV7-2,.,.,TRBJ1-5,TGTGCCAGCAGCGGACTTCGGACTAGCGGGGGGCGGGAGACCCAGCATTTT,CASSGLRTSGGRETQHF
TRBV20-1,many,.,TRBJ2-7,TGCAGTGCCCGGACGGGGGAACCCTACGAGCAGTACTTC,CSARTGEPYEQYF
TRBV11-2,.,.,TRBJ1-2,TGTGCCAGCAGCTCCATAGGGGGGGAGGACAGAAACTATGGCTACACCTTC,CASSSIGGEDRNYGYTF
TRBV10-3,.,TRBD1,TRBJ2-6,TGTGCCATCAGCCGACAGGGTTGGGCCAACGTCCTGACTTTC,CAISRQGWANVLTF
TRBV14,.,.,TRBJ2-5,TGTGCCAGCAGCCAGGGGACTCTCTTGGGGACCCAGTACTTC,CASSQGTLLGTQYF
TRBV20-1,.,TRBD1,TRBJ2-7,TGCAGTGCTAGAGATTTCGGGACAGCGGTCGGCTACGAGCAGTACTTC,CSARDFGTAVGYEQYF
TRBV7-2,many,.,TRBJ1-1,TGTGCCAGCAGTCGGCACCCACTGACTGAAGCTTTCTTT,CASSRHPLTEAFF
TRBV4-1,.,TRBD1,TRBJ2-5,TGCGCCAGCAGCCAAGAGCTACAGGCAGGACAGGGTGGAGAGACCCAGTACTTC,CASSQELQAGQGGETQYF
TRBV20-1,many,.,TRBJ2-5,TGCAGTGCTACGGTCACACCCCAAGAGACCCAGTACTTC,CSATVTPQETQYF